Presented here are 24 T cell receptor beta chains from one specimen sequenced in a study of blood T cells in healthy people across ages. Alongside a J-beta primer mix, a sample-barcoded 5' primer served in a second PCR lasting about 7 to 11 cycles. TCRdb re-derived calls from the 5' RACE reads in MiXCR, one entry per CDR3 protein. The sample yields about 1.1 million distinct CDR3 sequences, roughly two fifths seen once. The sequencing sample was made of blood. The receptors here all came from a man aged 18 to 30 in good health.

The chain couples TRBV4-3 to TRBJ1-2; 7 bases line up with TRBD1. The CDR3 sequence is 14 residues long. Unmatched junction bases numbered 5, after V lost 0 bases and J lost 7 bases. CDR1 LGHNA and CDR2 YSLEER come from the germline V gene. CDR3 region: CASSQDHRDSGYTF. DNA for the CDR3: TGCGCCAGCAGCCAAGACCACCGGGACAGTGGCTACACCTTC.

The chain recombines TRBV12-3 or TRBV12-4 with TRBJ1-6, with unresolved D. The V end lost 1 base, the J end lost 10 bases, and 8 bases lay between the germline ends. The CDR3 consists of 13 residues. CDR3 in DNA: TGTGCCAGCAGTTTAGAGGGCTGGTCACCCCTCCACTTT. This encodes CASSLEGWSPLHF.

This clonotype showed up just a few times. The rearrangement joins TRBV6-5 to TRBJ2-7; 11 nucleotides line up with TRBD1. J lost 4 bases, V lost 6 bases, and 5 bases had no gene match. The CDR3 is made up of 14 amino acids. Germline CDR1 reads MNHEY; CDR2 reads SVGAGI. Written as DNA, the CDR3 is TGTGCCAGCAGCAAGGACAGGGGGCCTTACGAGCAGTACTTC. This sequence encodes CASSKDRGPYEQYF.

Only a few counts were recorded for this clonotype. The chain has TRBV2 and TRBJ1-1; D remains unclear. This CDR3 has 14 residues. CDR1 is SNHLY, CDR2 FYNNEI, per germline. The V end lost 3 bases, the J end lost 4 bases, and 12 bases lay between the germline ends. In DNA form, the CDR3 reads TGTGCCAGCAGTGAGCTTCGGGGTAGCACTGAAGCTTTCTTT. It specifies CASSELRGSTEAFF.

This sequence joins TRBV2 and TRBJ2-3; TRBD2 might be the D (5 bases). Trimming stripped 1 base from V and 7 bases from J, with 6 bases between. Germline values: CDR1 SNHLY, CDR2 FYNNEI. There are 12 residues in the CDR3. The CDR3 sequence: CASSEVGNTQYF. The CDR3 nucleotides read TGTGCCAGCAGTGAAGTCGGGAATACGCAGTATTTT.

CDR3 nucleotide sequence: TGTGCCAGCAGTTTGGGGAGCGGGCGGGGACTTTACAATGAGCAGTTCTTC. Its translation is CASSLGSGRGLYNEQFF. The chain links TRBV27 to TRBJ2-1, with D tentatively TRBD2 (6 bases). Germline CDR1 and CDR2: MNHEY and SMNVEV (reference sequence). The CDR3 is 17 amino acids. V lost 3 bases and J 4 bases, leaving 19 bases between the germline ends.

This chain connects TRBV20-1 to TRBJ1-6; D is unresolved. Germline V gene lookup returns CDR1 DFQATT and CDR2 SNEGSKA (reference sequence). The CDR3 length is 15 residues. The germline V and J ends were trimmed by 0 bases and 4 bases, with 10 bases remaining between them. Written as DNA, the CDR3 is TGCAGTGCTAGAGATCCAGGCCCGTATAATTCACCCCTCCACTTT. Translating gives CSARDPGPYNSPLHF.

This clonotype was counted only a few times. V and J are TRBV11-3 and TRBJ2-1, with a weak D call TRBD2 (5 bases). The germline V and J ends were trimmed by 2 bases and 9 bases, with 11 bases remaining between them. CDR1 is SGHNT, CDR2 YENEEA, per germline. The length of the CDR3 is 13 residues. CDR3 DNA: TGTGCCAGCAGCTTAAGTCTAGAGGGTGAGCAGTTCTTC. It translates to CASSLSLEGEQFF.

This clonotype was observed at least ten times. The rearrangement joins TRBV9 to TRBJ2-7; 7 bases agree with TRBD1. The V segment lost 0 bases and the J segment 3 bases; nucleotides outside the gene matches: 6. CDR1 is SGDLS, CDR2 YYNGEE, per germline. The CDR3 runs 15 residues. CDR3 region: CASSVVGTAGYEQYF. As DNA, the CDR3 is TGTGCCAGCAGCGTAGTGGGGACAGCTGGCTACGAGCAGTACTTC.

This clonotype was counted a few times. The gene calls are TRBV2 and TRBJ1-1; D remains ambiguous. V was trimmed by 4 bases and J by 1 base, leaving 10 bases between them. This CDR3 has 14 amino acids. Germline CDR1 and CDR2: SNHLY and FYNNEI. The CDR3 protein is CASSAEGGNTEAFF. In DNA, the CDR3 is TGTGCCAGCAGTGCGGAGGGTGGGAACACTGAAGCTTTCTTT.

This clonotype came up a few times. CDR3 bases: TGTGCCAGCAGTCCAAGGAAGCGGCTCGCAACTAATGAAAAACTGTTTTTT. It is translated as CASSPRKRLATNEKLFF. The chain combines TRBV12-3 or TRBV12-4 with TRBJ1-4, with D uncertain. The CDR3 contains 17 residues. The V end lost 5 bases, the J end lost 0 bases, and 16 bases lay between the germline ends.

V is TRBV5-1 and J is TRBJ2-1; 9 nucleotides match TRBD2. In germline, CDR1 is SGHRS, CDR2 YFSETQ. V lost 5 bases, J lost 4 bases, and 4 bases stayed unmatched. The CDR3 is made up of 14 amino acids. CDR3 residues: CASRSSGGYNEQFF. For the CDR3, the DNA is TGCGCCAGCAGGAGTAGCGGGGGATACAATGAGCAGTTCTTC.

This rearrangement joins TRBV20-1 to TRBJ1-5, with D maybe TRBD1 (5 bases). The CDR3 contains 13 residues. Germline assignment: CDR1 DFQATT and CDR2 SNEGSKA (reference sequence). V lost 7 bases to trimming and J lost 0 bases, with 10 bases between them. The CDR3 region is CSVQQGSNQPQHF. Written as DNA, the CDR3 is TGCAGTGTGCAGCAGGGTAGCAATCAGCCCCAGCATTTT.

This clonotype appeared a few times. The V call is TRBV11-2, the J call TRBJ2-7, with D possibly being TRBD2 (5 bases). Deletions cut 2 bases from V and 9 bases from J, with 17 bases between. Germline CDR1 and CDR2: SGHAT and FQNNGV. The CDR3 consists of 14 residues. This CDR3 is CASSLSPREQRQYF. The CDR3 DNA follows: TGTGCCAGCAGCTTATCCCCTAGGGAGCAGCGGCAGTACTTC.

The genes are TRBV7-2 and TRBJ2-3; tentative D call: TRBD2 (5 bases). There are 15 residues in the CDR3. V lost 3 bases and J lost 4, with 14 bases in between. Germline CDR1 SGHTA, CDR2 FQGNSA. CDR3 protein: CASSFLSGVADTQYF. In DNA, the CDR3 is TGTGCCAGCAGCTTTCTTTCCGGGGTTGCAGATACGCAGTATTTT.

The CDR3 region is CASSPRGTGGPTDTQYF. As DNA, the CDR3 is TGTGCCAGCAGTCCTCGAGGGACAGGGGGGCCGACAGATACGCAGTATTTT. The rearrangement joins TRBV6-5 to TRBJ2-3; 11 bases match TRBD1. The junction had 10 bases not matched to a gene; V was cut back by 5 bases and J by 3 bases. CDR3 length equals 17 residues. Germline V gene lookup returns CDR1 MNHEY and CDR2 SVGAGI.

This clonotype was detected many times. The rearrangement joins TRBV29-1 to TRBJ1-4, with D possibly being TRBD1 (5 bases). Germline-derived CDR1 and CDR2 are SQVTM and ANQGSEA. The CDR3 has 17 residues. Trimming left V 4 bases short and J 5 bases short, with 23 bases between. This chain's CDR3 is CSVGSISSGTENEKLFF. CDR3 in DNA: TGCAGCGTTGGGAGTATCTCTTCCGGGACGGAGAATGAAAAACTGTTTTTT.

This clonotype was seen a handful of times. The CDR3 sequence is CASSADGINYGYTF. The CDR3 DNA reads as TGTGCCAGCAGCGCGGACGGAATTAACTATGGCTACACCTTC. This chain uses TRBV7-8 with TRBJ1-2; no clear D. Germline lookup yields CDR1 SGHVS and CDR2 FQNEAQ. The CDR3 is made up of 14 amino acids. V was trimmed by 5 bases and J by 1 base, leaving 11 bases between them.

Ten or more counts support this clonotype. The rearrangement links TRBV4-2 to TRBJ2-4; D is perhaps TRBD2 (6 bases). In germline, CDR1 is LGHNA, CDR2 YNFKEQ. V gave up 0 bases and J gave up 8 bases, with 17 bases separating them. CDR3 length equals 16 residues. In DNA form, the CDR3 reads TGTGCCAGCAGCCAAGAGCTAGCGACAAGTAGCGACATTCAGTACTTC. Amino acids: CASSQELATSSDIQYF.

This rearrangement joins TRBV27 to TRBJ1-1, with TRBD1 matching 7 bases. The CDR3 spans 15 residues. Germline V gene data show CDR1 as MNHEY and CDR2 as SMNVEV (reference sequence). J gave up 4 bases and V 3 bases, and 8 bases lay outside the gene matches. CDR3 protein: CASSLTGQFFTEAFF. The CDR3 region has the DNA TGTGCCAGCAGTTTGACGGGACAGTTTTTCACTGAAGCTTTCTTT.

The chain couples TRBV11-2 to TRBJ1-2; D possibly corresponds to TRBD1 (5 bases). CDR1 is SGHAT, CDR2 FQNNGV, per germline. The V and J ends lost 4 bases and 4 bases respectively, with 22 bases between them. The CDR3 covers 17 residues. CDR3 coding DNA: TGTGCCAGCAGCTCCGGGACCAGATTGAAAGGTGCCTATGGCTACACCTTC. It is translated as CASSSGTRLKGAYGYTF.

This sequence joins TRBV9 and TRBJ2-5; D might be TRBD2 (6 bases). CDR1 SGDLS and CDR2 YYNGEE come from the germline V gene. The CDR3 is 15 amino acids. The V and J ends lost 4 bases and 3 bases respectively, with 16 bases between them. The CDR3 loop is CASSPLGGTKETQYF. CDR3 coding DNA: TGTGCCAGCAGCCCTCTGGGGGGTACAAAAGAGACCCAGTACTTC.

This clonotype showed up just a few times. The gene calls are TRBV12-3 or TRBV12-4 and TRBJ2-1, with TRBD2 identical over 7 bases. Germline trimming cut 6 bases from V and 4 bases from J; bases unmatched to any gene: 6. This CDR3 has 14 amino acids. The DNA of the CDR3 is TGTGCCAGCAGGATCGGGGGGAGGTACAATGAGCAGTTCTTC. This gives the protein CASRIGGRYNEQFF.

The V call is TRBV20-1, the J call TRBJ2-2; D gene ambiguous. V was clipped by 5 bases and J by 0 bases, with 16 bases between them. CDR1 is DFQATT, CDR2 SNEGSKA, per germline (reference sequence). CDR3 length equals 16 residues. DNA of the CDR3: TGCAGTGCTCACACTGTTACCTCGCCGAACACCGGGGAGCTGTTTTTT. Its translation is CSAHTVTSPNTGELFF.